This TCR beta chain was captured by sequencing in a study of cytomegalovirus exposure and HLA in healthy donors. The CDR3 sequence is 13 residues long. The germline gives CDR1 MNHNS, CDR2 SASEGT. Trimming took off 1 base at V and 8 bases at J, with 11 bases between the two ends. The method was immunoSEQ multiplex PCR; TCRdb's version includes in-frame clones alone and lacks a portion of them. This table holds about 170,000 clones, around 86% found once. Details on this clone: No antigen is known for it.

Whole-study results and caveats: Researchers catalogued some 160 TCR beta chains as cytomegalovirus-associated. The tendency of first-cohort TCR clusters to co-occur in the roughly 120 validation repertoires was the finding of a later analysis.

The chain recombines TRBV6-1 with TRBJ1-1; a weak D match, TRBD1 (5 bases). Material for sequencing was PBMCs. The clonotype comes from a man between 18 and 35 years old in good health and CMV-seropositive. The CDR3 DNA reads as TGTGCCAGCAGTGAAGGGGGGGACTACGAAGCTTTCTTT. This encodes CASSEGGDYEAFF.